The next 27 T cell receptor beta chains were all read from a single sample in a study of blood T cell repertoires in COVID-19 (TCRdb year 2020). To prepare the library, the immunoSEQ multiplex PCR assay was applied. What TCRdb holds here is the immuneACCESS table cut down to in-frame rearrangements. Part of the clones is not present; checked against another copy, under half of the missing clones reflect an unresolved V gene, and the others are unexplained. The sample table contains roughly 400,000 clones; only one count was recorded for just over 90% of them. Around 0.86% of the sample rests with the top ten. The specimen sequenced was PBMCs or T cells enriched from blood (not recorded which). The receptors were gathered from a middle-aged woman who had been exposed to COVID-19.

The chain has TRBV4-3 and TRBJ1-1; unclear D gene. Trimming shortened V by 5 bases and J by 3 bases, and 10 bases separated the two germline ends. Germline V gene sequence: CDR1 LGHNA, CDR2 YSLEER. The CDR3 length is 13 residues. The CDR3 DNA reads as TGCGCCAGCAGCAAAGGCGGTTACACTGAAGCTTTCTTT. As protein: CASSKGGYTEAFF.

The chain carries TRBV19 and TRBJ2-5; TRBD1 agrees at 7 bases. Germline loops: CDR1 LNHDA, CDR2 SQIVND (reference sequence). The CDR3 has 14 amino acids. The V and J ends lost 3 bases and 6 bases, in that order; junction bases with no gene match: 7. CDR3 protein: CASSIDRDRKTQYF. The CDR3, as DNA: TGTGCCAGTAGTATTGACAGGGATAGAAAGACCCAGTACTTC.

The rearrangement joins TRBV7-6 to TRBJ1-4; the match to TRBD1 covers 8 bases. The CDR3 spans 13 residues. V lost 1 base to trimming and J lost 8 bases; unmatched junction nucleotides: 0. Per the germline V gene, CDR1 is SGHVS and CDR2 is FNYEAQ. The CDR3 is CASSLGTGEKLFF. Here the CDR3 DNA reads TGTGCCAGCAGCTTAGGGACAGGGGAAAAACTGTTTTTT. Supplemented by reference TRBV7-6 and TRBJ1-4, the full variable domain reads GAGVSQSPRYKVTKRGQDVALRCDPISGHVSLYWYRQALGQGPEFLTYFNYEAQQDKSGLPNDRFSAERPEGSISTLTIQRTEQRDSAMYRCASSLGTGEKLFFGSGTQLSVL.

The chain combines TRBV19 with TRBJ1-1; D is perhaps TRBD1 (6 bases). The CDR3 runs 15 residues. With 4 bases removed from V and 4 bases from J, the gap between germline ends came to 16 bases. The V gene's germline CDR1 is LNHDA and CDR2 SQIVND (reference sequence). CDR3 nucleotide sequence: TGTGCCAGTAGTACCTTGTTCAGGGGATCCACTGAAGCTTTCTTT. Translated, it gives CASSTLFRGSTEAFF. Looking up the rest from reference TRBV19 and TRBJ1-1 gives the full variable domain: DGGITQSPKYLFRKEGQNVTLSCEQNLNHDAMYWYRQDPGQGLRLIYYSQIVNDFQKGDIAEGYSVSREKKESFPLTVTSAQKNPTAFYLCASSTLFRGSTEAFFGQGTRLTVV.

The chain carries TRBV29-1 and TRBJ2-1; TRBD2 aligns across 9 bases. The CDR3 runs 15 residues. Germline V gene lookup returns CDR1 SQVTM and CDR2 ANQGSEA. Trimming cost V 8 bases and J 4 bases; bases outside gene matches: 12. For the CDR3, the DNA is TGCAGCTTCATAGCGGGAGTTCGTGGGTACAATGAGCAGTTCTTC. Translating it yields CSFIAGVRGYNEQFF.

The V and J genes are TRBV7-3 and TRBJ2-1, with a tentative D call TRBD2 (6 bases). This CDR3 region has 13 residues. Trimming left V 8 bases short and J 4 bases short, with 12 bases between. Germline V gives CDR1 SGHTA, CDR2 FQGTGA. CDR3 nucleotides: TGTGCCAGCGCAAAAGGGACTTACAATGAGCAGTTCTTC. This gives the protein CASAKGTYNEQFF.

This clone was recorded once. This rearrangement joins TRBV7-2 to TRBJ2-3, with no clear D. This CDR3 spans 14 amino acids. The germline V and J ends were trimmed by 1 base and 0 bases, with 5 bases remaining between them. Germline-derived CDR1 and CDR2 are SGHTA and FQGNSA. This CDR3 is CASSLVPSTDTQYF. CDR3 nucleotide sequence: TGTGCCAGCAGCTTAGTTCCTAGCACAGATACGCAGTATTTT.

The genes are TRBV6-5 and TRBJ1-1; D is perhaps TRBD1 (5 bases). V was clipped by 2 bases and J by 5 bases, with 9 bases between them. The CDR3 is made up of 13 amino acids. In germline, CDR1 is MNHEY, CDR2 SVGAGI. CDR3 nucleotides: TGTGCCAGCAGTTACGGGGGGAGGACTGAAGCTTTCTTT. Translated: CASSYGGRTEAFF.

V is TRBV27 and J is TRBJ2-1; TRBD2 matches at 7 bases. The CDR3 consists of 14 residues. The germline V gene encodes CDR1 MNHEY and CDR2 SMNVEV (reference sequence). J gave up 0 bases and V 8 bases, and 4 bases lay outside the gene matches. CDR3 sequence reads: CASVRDYSYNEQFF. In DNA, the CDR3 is TGTGCCAGCGTCCGGGACTACTCCTACAATGAGCAGTTCTTC.

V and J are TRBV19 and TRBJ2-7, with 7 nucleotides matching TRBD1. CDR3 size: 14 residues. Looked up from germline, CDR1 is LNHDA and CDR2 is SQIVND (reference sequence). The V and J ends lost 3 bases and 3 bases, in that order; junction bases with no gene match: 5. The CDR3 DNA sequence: TGTGCCAGTAGTATTGGGACAGAGTTCTACGAGCAGTACTTC. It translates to CASSIGTEFYEQYF.

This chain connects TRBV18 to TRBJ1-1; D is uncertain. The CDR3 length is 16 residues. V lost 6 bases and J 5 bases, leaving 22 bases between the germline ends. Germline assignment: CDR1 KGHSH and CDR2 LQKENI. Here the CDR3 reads CASSPRTVGINTEAFF. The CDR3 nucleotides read TGTGCCAGCTCCCCCCGGACCGTCGGGATTAATACTGAAGCTTTCTTT.

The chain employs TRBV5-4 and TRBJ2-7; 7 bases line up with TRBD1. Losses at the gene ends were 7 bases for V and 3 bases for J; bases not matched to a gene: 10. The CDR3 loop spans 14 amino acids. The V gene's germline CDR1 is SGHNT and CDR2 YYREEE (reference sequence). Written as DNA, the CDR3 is TGTGCCAGCGTTCAAGACAGGGACCTCTACGAGCAGTACTTC. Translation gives CASVQDRDLYEQYF. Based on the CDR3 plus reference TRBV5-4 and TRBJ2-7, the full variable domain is ETGVTQSPTHLIKTRGQQVTLRCSSQSGHNTVSWYQQALGQGPQFIFQYYREEENGRGNFPPRFSGLQFPNYSSELNVNALELDDSALYLCASVQDRDLYEQYFGPGTRLTVT.

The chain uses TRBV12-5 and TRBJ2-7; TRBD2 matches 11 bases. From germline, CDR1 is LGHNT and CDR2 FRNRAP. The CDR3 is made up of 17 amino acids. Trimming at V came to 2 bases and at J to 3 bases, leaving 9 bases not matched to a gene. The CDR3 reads CASGLPRGSGGDYEQYF. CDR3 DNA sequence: TGTGCTAGTGGTTTGCCACGGGGTAGCGGGGGGGACTACGAGCAGTACTTC.

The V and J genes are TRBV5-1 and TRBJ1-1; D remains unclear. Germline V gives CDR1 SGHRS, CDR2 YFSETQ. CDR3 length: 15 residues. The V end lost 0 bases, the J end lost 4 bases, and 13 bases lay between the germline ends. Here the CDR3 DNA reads TGCGCCAGCAGCTTGGCCGCTGATCTAGGCACTGAAGCTTTCTTT. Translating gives CASSLAADLGTEAFF.

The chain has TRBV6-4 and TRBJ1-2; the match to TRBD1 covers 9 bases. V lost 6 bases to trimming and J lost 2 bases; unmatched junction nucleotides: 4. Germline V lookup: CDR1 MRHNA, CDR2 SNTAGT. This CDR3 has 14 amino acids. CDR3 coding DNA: TGTGCCAGCAGCGCCGGACAGGGGAACTATGGCTACACCTTC. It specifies CASSAGQGNYGYTF.

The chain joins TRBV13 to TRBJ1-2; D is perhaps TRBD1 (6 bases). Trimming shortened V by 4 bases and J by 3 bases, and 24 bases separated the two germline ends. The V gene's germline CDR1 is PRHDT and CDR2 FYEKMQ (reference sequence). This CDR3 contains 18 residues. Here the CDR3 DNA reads TGTGCCAGCAGCTCTAGAGATGCCGGACAGATATCACACTATGGCTACACCTTC. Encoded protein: CASSSRDAGQISHYGYTF.

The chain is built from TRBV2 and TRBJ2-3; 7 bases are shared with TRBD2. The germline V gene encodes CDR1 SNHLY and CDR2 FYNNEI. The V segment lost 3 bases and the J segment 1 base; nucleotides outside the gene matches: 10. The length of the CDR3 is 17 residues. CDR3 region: CASSEGWSSGGTDTQYF. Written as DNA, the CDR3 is TGTGCCAGCAGTGAGGGTTGGTCTAGCGGCGGCACAGATACGCAGTATTTT.

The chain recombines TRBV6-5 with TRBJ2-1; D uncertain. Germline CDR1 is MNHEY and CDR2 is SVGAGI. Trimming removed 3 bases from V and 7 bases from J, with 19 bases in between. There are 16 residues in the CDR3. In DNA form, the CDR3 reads TGTGCCAGCAGTTATGTGCGTCCGGAGATTGGTAATGAGCAGTTCTTC. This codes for CASSYVRPEIGNEQFF.

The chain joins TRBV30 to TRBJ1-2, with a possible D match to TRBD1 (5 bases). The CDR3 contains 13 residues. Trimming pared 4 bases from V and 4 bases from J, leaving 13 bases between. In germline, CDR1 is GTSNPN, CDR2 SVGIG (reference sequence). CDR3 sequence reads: CAWMARGSYGYTF. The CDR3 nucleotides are TGTGCCTGGATGGCCCGGGGGTCCTATGGCTACACCTTC.

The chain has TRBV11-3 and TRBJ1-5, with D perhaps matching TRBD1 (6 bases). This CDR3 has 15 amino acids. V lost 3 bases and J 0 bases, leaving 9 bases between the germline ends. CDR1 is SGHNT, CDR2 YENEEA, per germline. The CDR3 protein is CASSFTGYSNQPQHF. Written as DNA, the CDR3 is TGTGCCAGCAGCTTTACAGGGTATAGCAATCAGCCCCAGCATTTT.

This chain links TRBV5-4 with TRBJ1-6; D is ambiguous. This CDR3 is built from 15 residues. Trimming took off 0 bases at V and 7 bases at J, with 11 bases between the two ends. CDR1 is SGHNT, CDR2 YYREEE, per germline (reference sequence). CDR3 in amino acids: CASSLAGPLNSPLHF. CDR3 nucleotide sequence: TGTGCCAGCAGCTTGGCAGGTCCTCTGAATTCACCCCTCCACTTT.

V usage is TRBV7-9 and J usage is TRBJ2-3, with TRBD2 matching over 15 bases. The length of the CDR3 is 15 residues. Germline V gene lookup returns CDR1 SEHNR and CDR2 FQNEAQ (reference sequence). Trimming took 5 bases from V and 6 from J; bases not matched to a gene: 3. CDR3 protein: CASSQGLAGGDTQYF. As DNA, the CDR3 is TGTGCCAGCAGCCAGGGACTAGCGGGGGGTGATACGCAGTATTTT.

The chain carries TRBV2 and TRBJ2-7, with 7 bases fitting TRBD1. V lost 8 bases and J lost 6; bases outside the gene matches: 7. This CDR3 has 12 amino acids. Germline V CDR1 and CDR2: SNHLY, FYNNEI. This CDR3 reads CASGTEGREQYF. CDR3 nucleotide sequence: TGTGCCAGCGGGACAGAGGGTCGCGAGCAGTACTTC.

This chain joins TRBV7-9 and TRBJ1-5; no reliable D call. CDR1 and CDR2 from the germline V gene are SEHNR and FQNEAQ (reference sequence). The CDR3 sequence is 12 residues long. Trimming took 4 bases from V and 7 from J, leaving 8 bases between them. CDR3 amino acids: CASSSSGQPQHF. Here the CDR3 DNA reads TGTGCCAGCAGCTCCAGTGGCCAGCCCCAGCATTTT.

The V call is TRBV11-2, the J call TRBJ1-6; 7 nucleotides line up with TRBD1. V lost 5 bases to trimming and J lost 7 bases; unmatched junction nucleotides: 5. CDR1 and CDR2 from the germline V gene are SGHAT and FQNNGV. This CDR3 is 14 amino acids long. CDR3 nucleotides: TGTGCCAGCAGCCAAGGGACAGAAAATTCACCCCTCCACTTT. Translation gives CASSQGTENSPLHF.

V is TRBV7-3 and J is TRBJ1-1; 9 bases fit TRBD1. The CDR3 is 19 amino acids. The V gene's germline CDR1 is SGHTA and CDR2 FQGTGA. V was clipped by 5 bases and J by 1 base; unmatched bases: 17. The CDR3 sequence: CASSPITGGAGSRNTEAFF. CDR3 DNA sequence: TGTGCCAGCAGCCCTATCACAGGGGGCGCGGGGTCGCGGAACACTGAAGCTTTCTTT. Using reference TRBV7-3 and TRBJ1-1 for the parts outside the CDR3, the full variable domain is GAGVSQTPSNKVTEKGKYVELRCDPISGHTALYWYRQSLGQGPEFLIYFQGTGAADDSGLPNDRFFAVRPEGSVSTLKIQRTERGDSAVYLCASSPITGGAGSRNTEAFFGQGTRLTVV.

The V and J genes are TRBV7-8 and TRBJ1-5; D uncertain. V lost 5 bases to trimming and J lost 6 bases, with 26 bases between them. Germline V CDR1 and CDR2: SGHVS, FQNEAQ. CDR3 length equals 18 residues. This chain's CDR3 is CASSRNQNGKGSGQPQHF. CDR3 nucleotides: TGTGCCAGCAGCAGGAACCAAAACGGGAAGGGCTCTGGTCAGCCCCAGCATTTT.